Listed below are T cell receptor beta chains from one sample, sequenced in a study of cytomegalovirus exposure and HLA in healthy donors. Repertoires were generated with immunoSEQ multiplex PCR, while TCRdb's copy carries only in-frame clones and drops some. This table has over 90,000 clones, about four fifths appearing once. Sequencing was performed on PBMCs. These receptors came from a middle-aged man in good health and CMV-seropositive. CDR3s include the opening cysteine and the closing phenylalanine or tryptophan. D genes are given only for firm matches. Some rows have no size entry. The others give once, few or many, or a class for an expanded clone.

D gene: TRBD1; J gene: TRBJ1-5; V gene: TRBV5-1; clone size: .; CDR3 DNA: TGCGCCAGCAGCTATACGACAGGGGATCAGCCCCAGCATTTT; CDR3 protein: CASSYTTGDQPQHF
D gene: TRBD1; J gene: TRBJ1-2; V gene: TRBV11-2; clone size: few; CDR3 DNA: TGTGCCAGCAGCTTCCCCCGACAGGGGGTGGATGGCTACACCTTC; CDR3 protein: CASSFPRQGVDGYTF
D gene: TRBD1; J gene: TRBJ1-5; V gene: TRBV28; clone size: .; CDR3 DNA: TGTGCCAGCAGCCGCGGACAGGGATGGTATAGCAATCAGCCCCAGCATTTT; CDR3 protein: CASSRGQGWYSNQPQHF
D gene: .; J gene: TRBJ1-1; V gene: TRBV9; clone size: .; CDR3 DNA: TGTGCCAGCAGCGTAGAGCGGCGTATGAACACTGAAGCTTTCTTT; CDR3 protein: CASSVERRMNTEAFF
D gene: TRBD1; J gene: TRBJ1-5; V gene: TRBV6-5; clone size: .; CDR3 DNA: TGTGCCAGCAGTCCCAAACAGGGGGCCGGCCAGCCCCAGCATTTT; CDR3 protein: CASSPKQGAGQPQHF
D gene: TRBD1; J gene: TRBJ1-1; V gene: TRBV6-6; clone size: .; CDR3 DNA: TGTGCCAGCAGCCCCGACAGGGGAGGCACTGAAGCTTTCTTT; CDR3 protein: CASSPDRGGTEAFF
D gene: TRBD1; J gene: TRBJ2-3; V gene: TRBV7-9; clone size: .; CDR3 DNA: TGTGCCAGCAGCACAGGGGCAGATACGCAGTATTTT; CDR3 protein: CASSTGADTQYF
D gene: .; J gene: TRBJ1-1; V gene: TRBV2; clone size: .; CDR3 DNA: TGTGCCAGCATTCCTACCCTGACTGAAGCTTTCTTT; CDR3 protein: CASIPTLTEAFF
D gene: .; J gene: TRBJ1-1; V gene: TRBV30; clone size: few; CDR3 DNA: TGTGCCTGGAGTGTGGGCCCCTGGACTTTCTTT; CDR3 protein: CAWSVGPWTFF
D gene: .; J gene: TRBJ1-2; V gene: TRBV15; clone size: .; CDR3 DNA: TGTGCCACCAGCAGAGATGGGGGCAGCTATGGCTACACCTTC; CDR3 protein: CATSRDGGSYGYTF
D gene: .; J gene: TRBJ2-3; V gene: TRBV7-2; clone size: .; CDR3 DNA: TGTGCCAGCAGCCCCCGATTGAGAGATACGCAGTATTTT; CDR3 protein: CASSPRLRDTQYF
D gene: TRBD1; J gene: TRBJ2-7; V gene: TRBV7-3; clone size: .; CDR3 DNA: TGTGCCAGCAGCCCCATGGGACAGGGGGATGCCGAGCAGTACTTC; CDR3 protein: CASSPMGQGDAEQYF
D gene: .; J gene: TRBJ1-6; V gene: TRBV5-8; clone size: .; CDR3 DNA: TGTGCCAGCAGCTTGGGAGTTGAGGCTTCACCCCTCCACTTT; CDR3 protein: CASSLGVEASPLHF
D gene: TRBD2; J gene: TRBJ2-1; V gene: TRBV7-2; clone size: .; CDR3 DNA: TGTGCCAGCAGCCTAGACGGACTAGCGGACCTTGATTCGTTCTTC; CDR3 protein: CASSLDGLADLDSFF
D gene: .; J gene: TRBJ1-1; V gene: TRBV7-2; clone size: .; CDR3 DNA: TGTGCCAGCAGCACCACACCGAACACTGAAGCTTTCTTT; CDR3 protein: CASSTTPNTEAFF
D gene: TRBD1; J gene: TRBJ1-1; V gene: TRBV27; clone size: .; CDR3 DNA: TGTGCCAGCAGTCTACACAGGGGGCTGGACACTGAAGCTTTCTTT; CDR3 protein: CASSLHRGLDTEAFF
D gene: TRBD1; J gene: TRBJ2-1; V gene: TRBV11-3; clone size: .; CDR3 DNA: TGTGCCAGCAGCCCGGGACAGAGGAATGAGCAGTTCTTC; CDR3 protein: CASSPGQRNEQFF
D gene: .; J gene: TRBJ1-1; V gene: TRBV5-1; clone size: .; CDR3 DNA: TGCGCCAGCAGCTATCGCGGGAACATGAACACTGAAGCTTTCTTT; CDR3 protein: CASSYRGNMNTEAFF
D gene: TRBD1; J gene: TRBJ1-2; V gene: TRBV5-4; clone size: .; CDR3 DNA: TGTGCCAGCGGACAGGGGGCGGGAAGCTATGGCTACACCTTC; CDR3 protein: CASGQGAGSYGYTF
D gene: TRBD1; J gene: TRBJ2-3; V gene: TRBV6-1; clone size: .; CDR3 DNA: TGTGCCAGCAGTACAGGGGGCGGGGATACGCAGTATTTT; CDR3 protein: CASSTGGGDTQYF
D gene: .; J gene: TRBJ1-4; V gene: TRBV7-9; clone size: .; CDR3 DNA: TGTGCCAGCAGCTTAGGGACAGCGCAAAATGAAAAACTGTTTTTT; CDR3 protein: CASSLGTAQNEKLFF
D gene: .; J gene: TRBJ1-4; V gene: TRBV30; clone size: .; CDR3 DNA: TGTGCCTGGAATAAAGCGCTTAATGAAAAACTGTTTTTT; CDR3 protein: CAWNKALNEKLFF
D gene: TRBD1; J gene: TRBJ2-7; V gene: TRBV6-6; clone size: .; CDR3 DNA: TGTGCCCGGGGGACAGGGTCCGACGAGCAGTACTTC; CDR3 protein: CARGTGSDEQYF
D gene: TRBD1; J gene: TRBJ2-7; V gene: TRBV5-4; clone size: .; CDR3 DNA: TGTGCCAGCAGCTTGAACAGGGGAGCCTACGAGCAGTACTTC; CDR3 protein: CASSLNRGAYEQYF
D gene: .; J gene: TRBJ1-1; V gene: TRBV5-1; clone size: .; CDR3 DNA: TGCGCCAGCAGCTTGGTTGGTAACAGGGTTAGAACTGAAGCTTTCTTT; CDR3 protein: CASSLVGNRVRTEAFF
D gene: TRBD1; J gene: TRBJ1-1; V gene: TRBV7-9; clone size: once; CDR3 DNA: TGTGCCAGCAGCGAGACAGGGGGCGCCACGGGTTTCTTT; CDR3 protein: CASSETGGATGFF
D gene: TRBD1; J gene: TRBJ2-1; V gene: TRBV9; clone size: .; CDR3 DNA: TGTGCCAGCAGCGTAGCAGAGGGGGCGCTTGAGCAGTTCTTC; CDR3 protein: CASSVAEGALEQFF
D gene: TRBD1; J gene: TRBJ1-5; V gene: TRBV6-1; clone size: .; CDR3 DNA: TGTGCCAGCAGTAAAGAGGGGGACAGGCGGGTCGCAAGCAATCAGCCCCAGCATTTT; CDR3 protein: CASSKEGDRRVASNQPQHF
D gene: TRBD2; J gene: TRBJ2-2; V gene: TRBV9; clone size: .; CDR3 DNA: TGTGCCAGCAGTTCAGCGGGGGGGCCCGGGGAGCTGTTTTTT; CDR3 protein: CASSSAGGPGELFF
D gene: TRBD1; J gene: TRBJ1-2; V gene: TRBV30; clone size: .; CDR3 DNA: TGTGCCTGGAGATTGACAGGGATGGACTATGGCTACACCTTC; CDR3 protein: CAWRLTGMDYGYTF
D gene: TRBD2; J gene: TRBJ2-3; V gene: TRBV10-3; clone size: .; CDR3 DNA: TGTGCCGCCAGATCTAGCGGGGCATGGGATACGCAGTATTTT; CDR3 protein: CAARSSGAWDTQYF
D gene: .; J gene: TRBJ2-7; V gene: TRBV18; clone size: once; CDR3 DNA: TGTGCCAGCTCACGGTCACAGGGAGCCGACGAGCAGTACTTC; CDR3 protein: CASSRSQGADEQYF
D gene: TRBD2; J gene: TRBJ2-1; V gene: TRBV29-1; clone size: once; CDR3 DNA: TGCAGCCCTCTCCGGGGGGGGGAGCAGTTCTTC; CDR3 protein: CSPLRGGEQFF
D gene: TRBD1; J gene: TRBJ1-5; V gene: TRBV29-1; clone size: .; CDR3 DNA: TGCAGCGTTGTATCAGGGGGCGGACAGCCCCAGCATTTT; CDR3 protein: CSVVSGGGQPQHF
D gene: .; J gene: TRBJ2-2; V gene: TRBV2; clone size: .; CDR3 DNA: TGTGCCAGCAAAGATCGCGGGAACACCGGGGAGCTGTTTTTT; CDR3 protein: CASKDRGNTGELFF
D gene: TRBD2; J gene: TRBJ2-1; V gene: TRBV9; clone size: .; CDR3 DNA: TGTGCCAGCAGCGTAGAGGCGGGGGGGTCCAATGAGCAGTTCTTC; CDR3 protein: CASSVEAGGSNEQFF
D gene: TRBD2; J gene: TRBJ2-1; V gene: TRBV7-9; clone size: .; CDR3 DNA: TGTGCCAGTAGCGGGCCCTTCAATGAGCAGTTCTTC; CDR3 protein: CASSGPFNEQFF
D gene: TRBD1; J gene: TRBJ1-2; V gene: TRBV28; clone size: .; CDR3 DNA: TGTGCCAGCAGTTCGGGACAGGGGGATGGCTACACCTTC; CDR3 protein: CASSSGQGDGYTF
D gene: .; J gene: TRBJ2-7; V gene: TRBV10-2; clone size: once; CDR3 DNA: TGCGCCAGCAGTGAACCGGACAAGCTTTTCTACGAGCAGTACTTC; CDR3 protein: CASSEPDKLFYEQYF
D gene: .; J gene: TRBJ1-4; V gene: TRBV10-3; clone size: .; CDR3 DNA: TGTGCCATCAGTGACAGACATTTAATGAGCGAAAAACTGTTTTTT; CDR3 protein: CAISDRHLMSEKLFF
D gene: .; J gene: TRBJ1-2; V gene: TRBV2; clone size: .; CDR3 DNA: TGTGCCAGCAGTGAGATGGCAGGATATTATGGCTACACCTTC; CDR3 protein: CASSEMAGYYGYTF